The 10 T cell receptor beta chains given below trace back to one sample, sequenced in a study of blood T cell repertoires in COVID-19. Sequenced by immunoSEQ multiplex PCR; TCRdb stores in-frame clones only, minus some. The sample shows around 320,000 clones, over 75% of them seen only once. The sample consisted of peripheral blood. Every receptor here comes from a human donor in a cohort sampled during active COVID-19.

The chain combines TRBV12-5 with TRBJ1-5; possible D gene TRBD1, 5 bases. The CDR3 runs to 14 residues. The V end lost 3 bases, the J end lost 3 bases, and 9 bases lay between the germline ends. Germline assignment: CDR1 LGHNT and CDR2 FRNRAP. The CDR3 loop is CASGFVDINQPQHF. CDR3 in DNA: TGTGCTAGTGGTTTTGTGGACATCAATCAGCCCCAGCATTTT. The variable domain in full, completed from reference TRBV12-5 and TRBJ1-5, reads DARVTQTPRHKVTEMGQEVTMRCQPILGHNTVFWYRQTMMQGLELLAYFRNRAPLDDSGMPKDRFSAEMPDATLATLKIQPSEPRDSAVYFCASGFVDINQPQHFGDGTRLSIL.

Only one count was recorded for this clone. This chain joins TRBV7-2 and TRBJ1-5, with D possibly TRBD1 on 5 matching bases. The CDR3 has 16 residues. Trimming stripped 5 bases from V and 2 bases from J, with 16 bases between. Germline-derived CDR1 and CDR2 are SGHTA and FQGNSA. The CDR3 region is CASSPRGVLGNQPQHF. CDR3 coding DNA: TGTGCCAGCAGCCCCCGGGGGGTTTTAGGCAATCAGCCCCAGCATTTT. The complete variable domain, with remaining parts taken from reference TRBV7-2 and TRBJ1-5, reads GAGVSQSPSNKVTEKGKDVELRCDPISGHTALYWYRQSLGQGLEFLIYFQGNSAPDKSGLPSDRFSAERTGGSVSTLTIQRTQQEDSAVYLCASSPRGVLGNQPQHFGDGTRLSIL.

The rearrangement links TRBV6-2 or TRBV6-3 to TRBJ2-1; 10 nucleotides line up with TRBD2. Looked up from germline, CDR1 is MNHEY and CDR2 is SVGEGT. The CDR3 is made up of 14 amino acids. Unmatched junction bases numbered 9, after V lost 6 bases and J lost 10 bases. CDR3 amino acids: CASSPFLLAGEQFF. Written as DNA, the CDR3 is TGTGCCAGCAGCCCCTTCCTACTAGCGGGGGAGCAGTTCTTC.

The gene calls are TRBV7-3 and TRBJ2-1, with 13 bases aligning to TRBD2. Germline trimming cut 4 bases from V and 3 bases from J; bases unmatched to any gene: 0. Germline values: CDR1 SGHTA, CDR2 FQGTGA. CDR3 length: 15 residues. CDR3 sequence: CASSWTSGGYNEQFF. The CDR3 bases are TGTGCCAGCAGCTGGACTAGCGGGGGCTACAATGAGCAGTTCTTC.

The CDR3 DNA is TGCGCCAGCAGCTTGGACAGGGGATCGGTCGAGCAGTACTTC. Its translation: CASSLDRGSVEQYF. The chain combines TRBV5-1 with TRBJ2-7; 7 bases match TRBD1. The V segment lost 0 bases and the J segment 6 bases; nucleotides outside the gene matches: 6. This CDR3 is built from 14 residues. Germline V gives CDR1 SGHRS, CDR2 YFSETQ.

The chain uses TRBV10-2 and TRBJ2-7; D unclear. V lost 5 bases and J lost 4, with 6 bases in between. From germline, CDR1 is WSHSY and CDR2 SAAADI. The CDR3 is 11 amino acids. The CDR3 loop is CASSFEYEQYF. CDR3 coding DNA: TGCGCCAGCAGTTTCGAGTACGAGCAGTACTTC.

This chain joins TRBV5-1 and TRBJ2-1; 7 bases align to TRBD1. With V trimmed by 0 bases and J by 0 bases, 3 bases remained unmatched. Germline assignment: CDR1 SGHRS and CDR2 YFSETQ. This CDR3 has 16 residues. CDR3 DNA: TGCGCCAGCAGCTTGGCTTCAGGGGGCTCCTACAATGAGCAGTTCTTC. Its protein product is CASSLASGGSYNEQFF.

V is TRBV3-1 (or the pseudogene TRBV3-2) and J is TRBJ2-7, with 7 positions matching TRBD1. Germline V gene lookup returns CDR1 LGHDT and CDR2 YNNKEL (reference sequence). V gave up 4 bases and J gave up 5 bases; unmatched junction bases: 8. This CDR3 has 14 residues. This chain's CDR3 is CASSLQTGWDEQYF. The CDR3 DNA follows: TGTGCCAGCAGCCTTCAGACAGGGTGGGACGAGCAGTACTTC.

The chain combines TRBV11-2 with TRBJ1-6, with D possibly being TRBD1 (5 bases). CDR3 length: 14 amino acids. Germline CDR1 and CDR2: SGHAT and FQNNGV. Between the trimmed V and J ends, which lost 5 bases and 9 bases, there was a span of 14 bases. The CDR3 DNA reads TGTGCCAGCAGCACCCGGGACTACCGTTCACCCCTCCACTTT. As protein: CASSTRDYRSPLHF.

The chain recombines TRBV15 with TRBJ1-5; D not certain. The V gene's germline CDR1 is LNHNV and CDR2 YYDKDF (reference sequence). V was clipped by 0 bases and J by 5 bases, with 5 bases between them. CDR3 size: 13 residues. The DNA of the CDR3 is TGTGCCACCAGCAGAGAACTTCATCAGCCCCAGCATTTT. Translating it yields CATSRELHQPQHF. Full variable domain (outside the CDR3, taken from reference TRBV15 and TRBJ1-5): DAMVIQNPRYQVTQFGKPVTLSCSQTLNHNVMYWYQQKSSQAPKLLFHYYDKDFNNEADTPDNFQSRRPNTSFCFLDIRSPGLGDTAMYLCATSRELHQPQHFGDGTRLSIL.